The rows below give T cell receptor beta chains drawn from one sample of a study of T cell changes during pregnancy in multiple sclerosis. Produced via immunoSEQ multiplex PCR; TCRdb's table is partial and in-frame only. In the table there are under 70,000 clones, 92% of which are singletons. The input for sequencing was peripheral blood, taken in the third trimester of pregnancy. The receptors come from a female donor in good health, enrolled as a control in a pregnancy study. Each CDR3 is given without its conserved first and last residue.

j_gene | v_gene | CDR3aa
TRBJ2-1 | TRBV5-4 | ASSLGLAGRGGEQF
TRBJ2-1 | TRBV30 | AWGGGEGPYNEQF
TRBJ2-5 | TRBV14 | ASSHLQETQY
TRBJ2-3 | TRBV21-1 | ASSKVVTEMHTQY
TRBJ2-5 | TRBV27 | ASSSGGGEETQY
TRBJ2-2 | TRBV6-1 | ASSAGTGFTNTGELF
TRBJ2-5 | TRBV27 | ASSSAGTGGETQY
TRBJ2-1 | TRBV7-3 | ASSLTYSYNEQF
TRBJ2-1 | TRBV7-9 | ASSTRLAGSYNEQF
TRBJ2-1 | TRBV18 | ASSPAGDSYNEQF
TRBJ1-5 | TRBV19 | ASSLPNQPQH
TRBJ2-7 | TRBV4-1 | ASSQETPSGSKVEQY
TRBJ2-2 | TRBV7-2 | ASSRDYNTGELF
TRBJ2-5 | TRBV29-1 | SVVSSGGGTQY
TRBJ2-3 | TRBV9 | ASSASGGTDTQY
TRBJ1-6 | TRBV30 | AWSVGTYNSPLH
TRBJ2-7 | TRBV5-1 | ASSPEGTGVEQY
TRBJ1-2 | TRBV7-9 | ASSPRTQGPGGYT
TRBJ2-3 | TRBV6-5 | ASRGTGEDTQY
TRBJ1-3 | TRBV11-2 | ASSSIGTAGNTIY